This T cell receptor beta chain stems from a study of blood T cells in healthy people across ages. This CDR3 is 15 amino acids long. Germline V CDR1 and CDR2: SQVTM, ANQGSEA. Findings and limits, study-wide: Strong correlation was found linking TCR beta diversity to naive T cell percentage.

About this clonotype itself: What it recognizes is unknown.

Through a sample-barcoded 5' primer and a J-beta primer mix, a second PCR was run for roughly 6 to 11 cycles. TCRdb re-called the 5' RACE reads with MiXCR, one entry per CDR3 protein. The profile covers hundreds of thousands of distinct CDR3 sequences, with roughly 50% appearing a single time and around 25% taken by the ten largest. The sequenced sample was blood. The chain links TRBV29-1 to TRBJ2-5, with 14 bases matching TRBD2. The J call may be faulty, since TRBJ2-7 better matches the DNA end. The source is a middle-aged man in good health. This CDR3 reads CSVSGLAGGRNEQYF. DNA of the CDR3: TGCAGCGTTTCCGGACTAGCGGGGGGTCGGAACGAGCAGTACTTC.